Shown below are 19 T cell receptor beta chains from a single sample sequenced in a study of blood T cell repertoires in COVID-19. Assay used: immunoSEQ multiplex PCR; TCRdb lists only in-frame clones, some missing. The repertoire holds just over 50,000 clones, roughly 84% seen once, with 4% to 5% in the top ten. The sequenced sample was peripheral blood. The receptor set was obtained from a man older than 75 with active COVID-19.

The rearrangement uses TRBV27 and TRBJ2-7; no firm D call. Germline CDR1 MNHEY, CDR2 SMNVEV (reference sequence). The CDR3 extends over 13 amino acids. Trimming left V 0 bases short and J 2 bases short, with 5 bases between. CDR3 protein: CASSLSQTYEQYF. The CDR3 coding sequence is TGTGCCAGCAGTTTATCCCAGACCTACGAGCAGTACTTC.

Only one count was recorded for this clone. V gene TRBV20-1 combines with J gene TRBJ1-3; D ambiguous. Germline assignment: CDR1 DFQATT and CDR2 SNEGSKA (reference sequence). The CDR3 consists of 15 residues. Trimming cost V 3 bases and J 0 bases, with 12 bases left between them. The CDR3 region has the DNA TGCAGTGCTAGTCACGACAACTTCTCTGGAAACACCATATATTTT. Encoded protein: CSASHDNFSGNTIYF.

To note about this clone: A read error may account for a junction end that differs from germline. V is TRBV7-2 and J is TRBJ1-2; a possible D gene is TRBD1 (6 bases). This CDR3 contains 11 residues. Germline loops: CDR1 SGHTA, CDR2 FQGNSA. CDR3 in amino acids: CASSRGQLLNF. As DNA, the CDR3 is TGTGCCAGCAGCCGCGGACAGCTCCTAAACTTC. Complete variable domain (other parts from reference TRBV7-2 and TRBJ1-2): GAGVSQSPSNKVTEKGKDVELRCDPISGHTALYWYRQSLGQGLEFLIYFQGNSAPDKSGLPSDRFSAERTGGSVSTLTIQRTQQEDSAVYLCASSRGQLLNFGSGTRLTVV.

The chain combines TRBV7-2 with TRBJ2-7; tentative D call: TRBD1 (7 bases). Germline V gene data show CDR1 as SGHTA and CDR2 as FQGNSA. The CDR3 totals 13 residues. V was shortened by 2 bases and J by 6 bases, with 11 bases between the two germline ends. CDR3 protein: CASSLPQGGEQYF. The CDR3 DNA follows: TGTGCCAGCAGCTTACCTCAGGGGGGCGAGCAGTACTTC.

This chain uses TRBV28 with TRBJ2-1; TRBD2 might be the D (6 bases). Per the germline V gene, CDR1 is MDHEN and CDR2 is SYDVKM. V dropped 4 bases and J dropped 4 bases, with 11 bases sitting between them. The CDR3 runs to 14 residues. The DNA of the CDR3 is TGTGCCAGCAGTTCGCGGGGCGTGTACAATGAGCAGTTCTTC. Encoded protein: CASSSRGVYNEQFF.

CDR3 residues: CAWSGGQVNTEAFF. Written as DNA, the CDR3 is TGTGCCTGGAGCGGAGGACAGGTGAACACTGAAGCTTTCTTT. V gene TRBV30 combines with J gene TRBJ1-1, with 7 bases fitting TRBD1. Germline V gene data show CDR1 as GTSNPN and CDR2 as SVGIG (reference sequence). The length of the CDR3 is 14 residues. Losses at the gene ends were 3 bases for V and 0 bases for J; bases not matched to a gene: 4. Supplemented by reference TRBV30 and TRBJ1-1, the full variable domain reads SQTIHQWPATLVQPVGSPLSLECTVEGTSNPNLYWYRQAAGRGLQLLFYSVGIGQISSEVPQNLSASRPQDRQFILSSKKLLLSDSGFYLCAWSGGQVNTEAFFGQGTRLTVV.

This chain joins TRBV25-1 and TRBJ2-5; possibly TRBD2 for D (7 bases). Germline V gene sequence: CDR1 MGHDK, CDR2 SYGVNS. The CDR3 extends over 15 amino acids. Trimming shortened V by 1 base and J by 4 bases, and 13 bases separated the two germline ends. Here the CDR3 reads CASSELRGGGETQYF. CDR3 bases: TGTGCCAGCAGTGAATTAAGGGGGGGTGGAGAGACCCAGTACTTC.

The V and J genes are TRBV19 and TRBJ2-1; 12 bases map to TRBD1. CDR3 size: 16 residues. Per the germline V gene, CDR1 is LNHDA and CDR2 is SQIVND (reference sequence). V lost 4 bases, J lost 8 bases, and 9 bases stayed unmatched. The CDR3 coding sequence is TGTGCCAGTAGTACCGCCGGGACAGGGGGCCGAGATGAGCAGTTCTTC. The encoded protein is CASSTAGTGGRDEQFF.

CDR3 in DNA: TGTGCCAGCAGTCAGCAGGGGGTCGGGGAGCTGTTTTTT. Translated, it gives CASSQQGVGELFF. The chain carries TRBV6-2 or TRBV6-3 and TRBJ2-2; 7 bases match TRBD1. Germline V lookup: CDR1 MNHEY, CDR2 SVGEGT. V dropped 5 bases and J dropped 7; count of bases not matched to a gene: 4. This CDR3 contains 13 residues.

This chain links TRBV10-3 with TRBJ2-1; TRBD2 matches at 9 bases. Trimming took 5 bases from V and 10 from J; bases not matched to a gene: 15. The germline gives CDR1 ENHRY, CDR2 SYGVKD. This CDR3 has 16 residues. Here the CDR3 DNA reads TGTGCCATCAGTAGGAACGGCGGGAGGGGATCCCTGGAGCAGTTCTTC. This gives the protein CAISRNGGRGSLEQFF.

In its sample, this clone was seen a few times. The chain has TRBV7-8 and TRBJ2-3; weak D call: TRBD2 (6 bases). The CDR3 totals 15 residues. Deletions cut 5 bases from V and 0 bases from J, with 12 bases between. In germline, CDR1 is SGHVS, CDR2 FQNEAQ. The CDR3 spells CASSILAVSTDTQYF. Written as DNA, the CDR3 is TGTGCCAGCAGCATACTAGCAGTTAGCACAGATACGCAGTATTTT.

The chain carries TRBV27 and TRBJ2-3; 7 bases fit TRBD1. The CDR3 consists of 15 residues. Germline V gene data show CDR1 as MNHEY and CDR2 as SMNVEV (reference sequence). With 3 bases clipped from V and 2 bases from J, the junction kept 5 bases outside the gene matches. Here the CDR3 reads CASSFVGQITDTQYF. DNA of the CDR3: TGTGCCAGCAGTTTCGTGGGACAGATCACAGATACGCAGTATTTT.

The V call is TRBV30, the J call TRBJ1-1; possible D gene TRBD1, 6 bases. The V gene lost 7 bases and the J gene lost 2 bases, with 20 bases spanning the gap. CDR3 size: 15 residues. Germline lookup yields CDR1 GTSNPN and CDR2 SVGIG (reference sequence). CDR3 in DNA: TGTGCCTTGCGCTTATGGACAGCCGGAAACACTGAAGCTTTCTTT. Its translation is CALRLWTAGNTEAFF.

With regard to this clone: This same CDR3 is encoded by further DNA sequences in the sample. The chain uses TRBV3-1 (or the pseudogene TRBV3-2) and TRBJ2-1; D may be TRBD2 (6 bases). The CDR3 runs to 14 residues. Trimming took 2 bases from V and 6 from J, leaving 11 bases between them. Germline CDR1 reads LGHDT; CDR2 reads YNNKEL (reference sequence). CDR3 nucleotide sequence: TGTGCCAGCAGCCAATTGGAGGGTGGCAATGAGCAGTTCTTC. Amino acid sequence: CASSQLEGGNEQFF.

This clone came up a few times. The CDR3 DNA reads as TGTGCCTGGAGTGTTTTAGGGACTCTATACGGCGGGGAGCTGTTTTTT. Its translation is CAWSVLGTLYGGELFF. This chain connects TRBV30 to TRBJ2-2, with D possibly being TRBD2 (6 bases). The V gene's germline CDR1 is GTSNPN and CDR2 SVGIG (reference sequence). The length of the CDR3 is 16 residues. V was shortened by 0 bases and J by 7 bases, with 18 bases between the two germline ends.

This clone appeared once. J is TRBJ2-1 and V is TRBV27; tentative D call: TRBD1 (6 bases). Deletions cut 6 bases from V and 1 base from J, with 13 bases between. The germline gives CDR1 MNHEY, CDR2 SMNVEV (reference sequence). The CDR3 consists of 15 residues. The chain's CDR3 is CASSRNRESYNEQFF. DNA of the CDR3: TGTGCCAGCAGCCGAAACAGGGAGTCCTACAATGAGCAGTTCTTC.

The rearrangement uses TRBV3-1 (or the pseudogene TRBV3-2) and TRBJ1-1; D is undetermined. The ends were cut back, 0 bases at V and 8 bases at J, with 10 bases in the middle. The CDR3 contains 13 residues. Germline V gene data show CDR1 as LGHDT and CDR2 as YNNKEL (reference sequence). For the CDR3, the DNA is TGTGCCAGCAGCCAAGACGAAACCAGGGAAGCTTTCTTT. Translation: CASSQDETREAFF.

The chain is built from TRBV9 and TRBJ2-1; 9 bases agree with TRBD1. Per germline, CDR1 SGDLS and CDR2 YYNGEE. J gave up 9 bases and V 2 bases, and 0 bases lay outside the gene matches. The CDR3 sequence is 12 residues long. The CDR3 DNA follows: TGTGCCAGCAGCGTGACAGGGGGTGAGCAGTTCTTC. This translates into CASSVTGGEQFF.

This clone has a single count. V usage is TRBV28 and J usage is TRBJ2-5, with 8 positions matching TRBD1. The CDR3 has 15 residues. The germline CDR1 and CDR2 sequences are MDHEN and SYDVKM. J gave up 2 bases and V 5 bases, and 7 bases lay outside the gene matches. The CDR3 reads CASSTWTGIQETQYF. The DNA of the CDR3 is TGTGCCAGCAGTACCTGGACAGGGATACAAGAGACCCAGTACTTC. Variable domain in full (rest from reference TRBV28 and TRBJ2-5): DVKVTQSSRYLVKRTGEKVFLECVQDMDHENMFWYRQDPGLGLRLIYFSYDVKMKEKGDIPEGYSVSREKKERFSLILESASTNQTSMYLCASSTWTGIQETQYFGPGTRLLVL.